The TCR beta chain described here comes from a study of T cell responses to AZD1222 COVID-19 vaccine. General observations from the study: Spike-specific TCR breadth and depth grew following two AZD1222 doses.

Using immunoSEQ multiplex PCR, the repertoire was profiled, and TCRdb retains in-frame clones only, with some absent. Here the sample spans tens of thousands of clones, roughly 92% being singletons. The CDR3 is 15 residues long. Trimming took off 1 base at V and 4 bases at J, with 11 bases between the two ends. Germline loops: CDR1 LNHDA, CDR2 SQIVND (reference sequence). On this clone itself: Its specificity is not known.

The specimen comprised peripheral blood, sampled 28 days after the second AZD1222 dose. V usage is TRBV19 and J usage is TRBJ2-1; D ambiguous. The origin of this receptor is an adult who received the AZD1222 COVID-19 vaccine. The CDR3 sequence: CASSIGKLGYNEQFF. The CDR3 region has the DNA TGTGCCAGTAGTATAGGGAAACTTGGATACAATGAGCAGTTCTTC.